Sequencing of this T cell receptor beta chain was carried out in a study of cytomegalovirus exposure and HLA in healthy donors. Study background: The 95 to 150 validation repertoires used a platform that matched the one used for the approximately 670 first-cohort repertoires, as a later analysis reported.

With respect to this clone: What it binds is unknown.

The data were produced by immunoSEQ multiplex PCR, yet TCRdb's version contains in-frame clones alone and is incomplete. The profile shows some 70,000 clones, 85% to 90% of them singletons. A roughly 120-subject validation cohort, separate from the approximately 670-subject first cohort, supplied the donors. Study results and limitations: Most TCR sequences showed up rarely, but some public TCRs showed up in many donors.

Germline assignment: CDR1 SGHNT and CDR2 YENEEA. This CDR3 contains 16 residues. The ends were cut back, 1 base at V and 2 bases at J, with 12 bases in the middle. This chain connects TRBV11-3 to TRBJ2-1, with D perhaps TRBD2 (6 bases). The receptor comes from a woman between 18 and 29 years old in good health and CMV-seronegative. Sequenced input: PBMCs. The CDR3 here is CASSLGGSGAYNEQFF. The CDR3 DNA follows: TGTGCCAGCAGCTTAGGTGGTAGCGGTGCCTACAATGAGCAGTTCTTC.